This is a list of T cell receptor beta chains from one sample in a study of blood T cells in healthy people across ages. TCRdb reprocessed the 5' RACE reads via MiXCR and lists one record per CDR3 protein. The table has more than 1,400,000 distinct CDR3 sequences, roughly 45% seen once. Sequencing was carried out using blood. The source of these receptors is a woman younger than 30 in good health. Each CDR3 is given with its conserved first and last residue. Fields, in order: V gene, J gene, clone size, D gene, CDR3 protein, CDR3 DNA. A D gene is named only where the DNA matches it firmly. Expanded clones get a size class; other rows say once, few or many, or leave the size out.

v_gene: TRBV20-1
j_gene: TRBJ2-5
abundance: few
d_gene: NA
CDR3aa: CSVAGTAEETQYF
CDR3nt: TGCAGTGTTGCCGGTACAGCCGAAGAGACCCAGTACTTC

v_gene: TRBV27
j_gene: TRBJ2-1
abundance: NA
d_gene: TRBD2
CDR3aa: CASSLTGLAGGPREQFF
CDR3nt: TGTGCCAGCAGTTTAACGGGACTAGCGGGAGGGCCACGTGAGCAGTTCTTC

v_gene: TRBV28
j_gene: TRBJ1-2
abundance: many
d_gene: NA
CDR3aa: CASSSNSYGYTF
CDR3nt: TGTGCCAGCAGTTCGAACAGCTATGGCTACACCTTC

v_gene: TRBV3-1
j_gene: TRBJ1-2
abundance: NA
d_gene: NA
CDR3aa: CASSQEVLSYGYTF
CDR3nt: TGTGCCAGCAGCCAAGAAGTCCTAAGCTATGGCTACACCTTC

v_gene: TRBV29-1
j_gene: TRBJ1-1
abundance: NA
d_gene: NA
CDR3aa: CSVGEAQPAFF
CDR3nt: TGCAGCGTTGGTGAAGCTCAGCCGGCTTTCTTT

v_gene: TRBV6-5
j_gene: TRBJ2-1
abundance: NA
d_gene: TRBD2
CDR3aa: CASRSGLAGVDEQFF
CDR3nt: TGTGCCAGCAGATCGGGACTAGCGGGAGTGGATGAGCAGTTCTTC

v_gene: TRBV10-3
j_gene: TRBJ2-3
abundance: NA
d_gene: TRBD2
CDR3aa: CAISESRGTSGSSTDTQYF
CDR3nt: TGTGCCATCAGTGAGTCGCGGGGGACTAGCGGGAGTAGCACAGATACGCAGTATTTT

v_gene: TRBV6-1
j_gene: TRBJ2-1
abundance: NA
d_gene: NA
CDR3aa: CASEQDGAYNEQFF
CDR3nt: TGTGCCAGCGAGCAGGATGGGGCTTACAATGAGCAGTTCTTC

v_gene: TRBV7-2
j_gene: TRBJ2-3
abundance: NA
d_gene: NA
CDR3aa: CASSFWSGRTDTQYF
CDR3nt: TGTGCCAGCAGCTTCTGGAGCGGTCGCACAGATACGCAGTATTTT

v_gene: TRBV27
j_gene: TRBJ2-7
abundance: NA
d_gene: NA
CDR3aa: CASSLRDGPTYEQYF
CDR3nt: TGTGCCAGCAGTTTAAGGGACGGACCAACCTACGAGCAGTACTTC

v_gene: TRBV20-1
j_gene: TRBJ2-7
abundance: NA
d_gene: TRBD2
CDR3aa: CSASTTTSAYEQYF
CDR3nt: TGCAGTGCTTCGACCACGACTAGCGCCTACGAGCAGTACTTC

v_gene: TRBV6-6
j_gene: TRBJ1-4
abundance: NA
d_gene: NA
CDR3aa: CASSYPRDNEKLFF
CDR3nt: TGTGCCAGCAGTTACCCCCGGGACAATGAAAAACTGTTTTTT

v_gene: TRBV6-5
j_gene: TRBJ2-3
abundance: NA
d_gene: NA
CDR3aa: CAGSQGLTADTQYF
CDR3nt: TGTGCCGGCTCGCAGGGGTTAACCGCAGATACGCAGTATTTT

v_gene: TRBV24-1
j_gene: TRBJ2-1
abundance: few
d_gene: NA
CDR3aa: CATSDSGSGTYNEQFF
CDR3nt: TGTGCCACCAGTGATTCCGGCAGCGGAACATACAATGAGCAGTTCTTC

v_gene: TRBV10-3
j_gene: TRBJ1-1
abundance: NA
d_gene: NA
CDR3aa: CAIRPGPGEVAEAFF
CDR3nt: TGTGCCATCCGCCCGGGCCCAGGGGAGGTCGCTGAAGCTTTCTTT

v_gene: TRBV29-1
j_gene: TRBJ1-4
abundance: few
d_gene: TRBD1
CDR3aa: CSVQGDVEKLFF
CDR3nt: TGCAGCGTACAGGGGGACGTAGAAAAACTGTTTTTT

v_gene: TRBV5-1
j_gene: TRBJ2-5
abundance: NA
d_gene: TRBD2
CDR3aa: CASSLPGLAEEKQETQYF
CDR3nt: TGCGCCAGCAGCTTGCCCGGACTAGCGGAAGAGAAACAAGAGACCCAGTACTTC

v_gene: TRBV28
j_gene: TRBJ2-1
abundance: once
d_gene: NA
CDR3aa: CTSSSSSDEQFF
CDR3nt: TGTACCAGCAGTTCTAGCAGCGATGAGCAGTTCTTC

v_gene: TRBV7-9
j_gene: TRBJ2-4
abundance: NA
d_gene: NA
CDR3aa: CASSWVAGSKNIQYF
CDR3nt: TGTGCCAGCTCCTGGGTGGCGGGCTCCAAAAACATTCAGTACTTC

v_gene: TRBV3-1
j_gene: TRBJ2-1
abundance: few
d_gene: TRBD1
CDR3aa: CASSLGGGQGKQFF
CDR3nt: TGTGCCAGCAGCCTTGGAGGGGGACAGGGAAAGCAGTTCTTC

v_gene: TRBV27
j_gene: TRBJ1-1
abundance: few
d_gene: TRBD1
CDR3aa: CASSLRDQGQLNTEAFF
CDR3nt: TGTGCCAGCAGTCTCAGAGATCAGGGACAGCTGAACACTGAAGCTTTCTTT

v_gene: TRBV6-2/TRBV6-3
j_gene: TRBJ2-1
abundance: few
d_gene: NA
CDR3aa: CASTRFNEQFF
CDR3nt: TGTGCCAGCACTAGATTCAATGAGCAGTTCTTC

v_gene: TRBV5-1
j_gene: TRBJ2-7
abundance: NA
d_gene: NA
CDR3aa: CASSSGRDSYEQYF
CDR3nt: TGTGCCAGCAGCTCAGGAAGGGACTCCTACGAGCAGTACTTC

v_gene: TRBV18
j_gene: TRBJ2-1
abundance: once
d_gene: TRBD2
CDR3aa: CASSRLAGGPVLTEQFF
CDR3nt: TGTGCCAGCTCAAGACTAGCGGGGGGCCCCGTTTTGACTGAGCAGTTCTTC

v_gene: TRBV5-1
j_gene: TRBJ2-1
abundance: few
d_gene: TRBD2
CDR3aa: CASSRQAGGFNEQFF
CDR3nt: TGCGCCAGCAGCCGCCAAGCGGGAGGGTTTAATGAGCAGTTCTTC

v_gene: TRBV9
j_gene: TRBJ2-5
abundance: once
d_gene: NA
CDR3aa: CASSVSLYQETQYF
CDR3nt: TGTGCCAGCAGCGTTTCCTTGTACCAAGAGACCCAGTACTTC

v_gene: TRBV7-9
j_gene: TRBJ2-1
abundance: NA
d_gene: NA
CDR3aa: CASSCKYEQFF
CDR3nt: TGTGCCAGCAGCTGTAAGTATGAGCAGTTCTTC

v_gene: TRBV7-7
j_gene: TRBJ2-6
abundance: NA
d_gene: NA
CDR3aa: CTTSTTGAYVLTF
CDR3nt: TGTACTACCAGCACCACCGGGGCCTACGTCCTGACTTTC